This T cell receptor beta chain stems from a study of OX40 agonist ivuxolimab in advanced cancers. Study results and limitations: At 0.1 to 3.0 mg/kg, CD4+ and CD8+ blood T cells expanded clonally by week 6.

Sequencing was performed with immunoSEQ multiplex PCR; in TCRdb, only in-frame clones are kept and a portion is missing. The sample shows roughly 77,000 clones, about four fifths of them seen only once. The CDR3 extends over 14 amino acids. Per germline, CDR1 SGHTA and CDR2 FQGNSA. The V end lost 5 bases, the J end lost 3 bases, and 12 bases lay between the germline ends. Worth noting for this clone: Its antigen remains unknown.

The sequencing used CD4+ or CD8+ T cells sorted from blood, collected in a trial of the OX40 agonist ivuxolimab. This receptor was taken from an adult with an advanced solid tumor such as melanoma, head and neck, liver or kidney cancer. The chain joins TRBV7-2 to TRBJ2-3; D perhaps matches TRBD2 (6 bases). The CDR3 sequence is CASSPGVGTDTQYF. The CDR3 bases are TGTGCCAGCAGCCCGGGGGTCGGAACAGATACGCAGTATTTT. Filled out from reference TRBV7-2 and TRBJ2-3, the complete variable domain reads GAGVSQSPSNKVTEKGKDVELRCDPISGHTALYWYRQSLGQGLEFLIYFQGNSAPDKSGLPSDRFSAERTGGSVSTLTIQRTQQEDSAVYLCASSPGVGTDTQYFGPGTRLTVL.